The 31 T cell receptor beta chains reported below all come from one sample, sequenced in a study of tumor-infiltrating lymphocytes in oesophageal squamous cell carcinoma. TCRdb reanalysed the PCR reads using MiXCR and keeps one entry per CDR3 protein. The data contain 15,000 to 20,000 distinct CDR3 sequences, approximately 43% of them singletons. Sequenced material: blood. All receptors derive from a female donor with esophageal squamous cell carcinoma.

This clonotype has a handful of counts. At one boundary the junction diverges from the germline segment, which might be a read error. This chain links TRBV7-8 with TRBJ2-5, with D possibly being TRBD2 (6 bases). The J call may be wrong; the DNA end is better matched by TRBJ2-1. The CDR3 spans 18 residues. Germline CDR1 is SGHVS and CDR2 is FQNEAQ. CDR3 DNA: TGTACCAGCAGCAAACTCCTTTCGACGGGAGCCGCCTCCTACGAGCAGTTCTTC. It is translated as CTSSKLLSTGAASYEQFF.

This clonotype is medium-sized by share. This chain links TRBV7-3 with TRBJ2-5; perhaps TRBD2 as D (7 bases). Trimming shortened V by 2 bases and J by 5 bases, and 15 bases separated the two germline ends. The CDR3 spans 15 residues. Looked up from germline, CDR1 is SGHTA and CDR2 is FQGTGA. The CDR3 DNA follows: TGTGCCAGCAGCTTAGCGGGGGCGGCAGGGGAGACCCAGTACTTC. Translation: CASSLAGAAGETQYF.

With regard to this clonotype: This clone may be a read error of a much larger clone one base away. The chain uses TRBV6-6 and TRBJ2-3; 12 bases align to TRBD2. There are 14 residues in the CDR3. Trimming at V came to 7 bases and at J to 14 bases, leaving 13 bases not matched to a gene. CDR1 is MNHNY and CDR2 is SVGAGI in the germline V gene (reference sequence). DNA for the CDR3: TGTGCCAGCATTTTACTAGCGGGAGGCTGGGAGCTGTATTTT. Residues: CASILLAGGWELYF.

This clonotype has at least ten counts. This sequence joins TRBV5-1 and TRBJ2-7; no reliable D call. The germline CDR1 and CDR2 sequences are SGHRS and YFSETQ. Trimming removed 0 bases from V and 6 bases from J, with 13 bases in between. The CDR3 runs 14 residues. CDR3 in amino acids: CASSLVPGYIEQYF. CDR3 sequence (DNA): TGCGCCAGCAGCTTGGTACCGGGTTATATCGAGCAGTACTTC.

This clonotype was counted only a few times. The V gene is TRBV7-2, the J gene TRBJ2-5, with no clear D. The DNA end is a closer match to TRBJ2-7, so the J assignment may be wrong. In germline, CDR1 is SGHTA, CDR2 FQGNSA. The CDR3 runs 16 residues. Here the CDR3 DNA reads TGTGCCAGCAGCGCGGACCCTCTCATATCCCCCTACGAGCAGTACTTC. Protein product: CASSADPLISPYEQYF.

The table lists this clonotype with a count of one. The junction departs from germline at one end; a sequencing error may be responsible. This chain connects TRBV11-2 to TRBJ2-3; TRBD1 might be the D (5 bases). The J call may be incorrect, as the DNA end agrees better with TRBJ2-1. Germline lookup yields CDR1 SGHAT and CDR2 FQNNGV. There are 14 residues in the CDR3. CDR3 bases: TGTGCCAACAGCCAAGACAGAGGCTCCTACGAGCAGTTCTTC. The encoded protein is CANSQDRGSYEQFF.

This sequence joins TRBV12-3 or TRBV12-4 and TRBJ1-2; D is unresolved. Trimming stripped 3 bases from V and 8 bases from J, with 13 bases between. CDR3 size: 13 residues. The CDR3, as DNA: TGTGCCAGCAGTTTTCCGGCGCAGACAGGCTACACCTTC. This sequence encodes CASSFPAQTGYTF.

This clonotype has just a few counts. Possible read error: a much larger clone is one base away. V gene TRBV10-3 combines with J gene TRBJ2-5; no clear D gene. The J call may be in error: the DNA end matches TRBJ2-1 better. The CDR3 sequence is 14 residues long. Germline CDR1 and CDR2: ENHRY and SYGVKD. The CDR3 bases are TGTGCCATCAGTGTTAGTGAACGCCTATACGAGCAGTTCTTC. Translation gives CAISVSERLYEQFF.

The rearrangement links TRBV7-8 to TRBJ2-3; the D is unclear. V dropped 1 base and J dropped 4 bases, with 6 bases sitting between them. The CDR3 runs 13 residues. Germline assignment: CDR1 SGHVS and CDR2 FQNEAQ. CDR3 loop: CASSLVPPDTQYF. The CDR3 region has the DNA TGTGCCAGCAGCTTAGTTCCCCCAGATACGCAGTATTTT. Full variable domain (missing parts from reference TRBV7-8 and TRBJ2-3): GAGVSQSPRYKVAKRGQDVALRCDPISGHVSLFWYQQALGQGPEFLTYFQNEAQLDKSGLPSDRFFAERPEGSVSTLKIQRTQQEDSAVYLCASSLVPPDTQYFGPGTRLTVL.

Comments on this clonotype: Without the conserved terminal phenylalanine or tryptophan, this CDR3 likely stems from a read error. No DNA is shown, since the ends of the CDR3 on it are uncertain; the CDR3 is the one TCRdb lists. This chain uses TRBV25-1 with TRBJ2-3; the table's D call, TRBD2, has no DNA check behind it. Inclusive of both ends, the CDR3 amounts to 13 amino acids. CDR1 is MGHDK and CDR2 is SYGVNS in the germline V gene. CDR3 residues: CASSAAETQYFGP.

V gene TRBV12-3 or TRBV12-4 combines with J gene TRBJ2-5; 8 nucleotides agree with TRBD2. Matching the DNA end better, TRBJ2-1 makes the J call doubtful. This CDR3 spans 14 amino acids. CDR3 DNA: TGTGCCAGCAGTTTCGGACTAGCCCTCAATGAGCAGTTCTTC. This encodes CASSFGLALNEQFF.

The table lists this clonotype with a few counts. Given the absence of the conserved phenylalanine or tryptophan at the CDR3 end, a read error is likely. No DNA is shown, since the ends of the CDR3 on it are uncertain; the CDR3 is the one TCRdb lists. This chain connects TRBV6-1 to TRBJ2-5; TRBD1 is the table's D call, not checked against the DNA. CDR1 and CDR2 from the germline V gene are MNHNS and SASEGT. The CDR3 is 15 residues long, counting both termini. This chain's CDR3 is CASRGQGDYGYTFGS.

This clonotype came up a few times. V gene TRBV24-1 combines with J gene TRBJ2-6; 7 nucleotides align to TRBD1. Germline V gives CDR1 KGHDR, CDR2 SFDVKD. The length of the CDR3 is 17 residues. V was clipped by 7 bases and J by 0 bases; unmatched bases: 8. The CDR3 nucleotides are TGTGCCACCAGCAGGCCGGCAGGGGGCTCTGGGGCCAACGTCCTGACTTTC. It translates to CATSRPAGGSGANVLTF.

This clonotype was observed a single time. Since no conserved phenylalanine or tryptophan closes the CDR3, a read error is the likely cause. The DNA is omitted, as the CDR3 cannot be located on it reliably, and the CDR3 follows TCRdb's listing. The CDR3 loop reads CASSYGPPSLNYGYTFGS. The chain uses TRBV6-6 and TRBJ2-7; TRBD1 is taken as the D call from the table, unchecked against the DNA. The germline gives CDR1 MNHNY, CDR2 SVGAGI (reference sequence). The CDR3 comprises 18 residues, both ends counted.

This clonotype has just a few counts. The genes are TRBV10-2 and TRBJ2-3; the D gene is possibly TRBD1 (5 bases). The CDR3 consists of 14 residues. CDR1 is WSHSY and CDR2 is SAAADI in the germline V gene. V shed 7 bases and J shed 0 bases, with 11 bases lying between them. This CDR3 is CASTRQTSTDTQYF. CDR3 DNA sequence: TGCGCCAGCACGCGACAGACTAGCACAGATACGCAGTATTTT.

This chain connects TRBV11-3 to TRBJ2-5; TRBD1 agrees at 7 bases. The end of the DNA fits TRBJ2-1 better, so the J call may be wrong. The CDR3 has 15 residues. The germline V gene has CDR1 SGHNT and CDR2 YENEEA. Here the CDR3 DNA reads TGTGCCAGCAGCTTAGCCGGGACAGCCTACAATGAGCAGTTCTTC. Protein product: CASSLAGTAYNEQFF.

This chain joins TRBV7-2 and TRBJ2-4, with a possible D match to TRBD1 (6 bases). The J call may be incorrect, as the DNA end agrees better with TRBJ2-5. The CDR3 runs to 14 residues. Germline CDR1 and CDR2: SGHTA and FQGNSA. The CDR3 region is CASSPGQFQETQYF. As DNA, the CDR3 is TGTGCCAGCAGCCCCGGACAGTTCCAAGAGACCCAGTACTTC.

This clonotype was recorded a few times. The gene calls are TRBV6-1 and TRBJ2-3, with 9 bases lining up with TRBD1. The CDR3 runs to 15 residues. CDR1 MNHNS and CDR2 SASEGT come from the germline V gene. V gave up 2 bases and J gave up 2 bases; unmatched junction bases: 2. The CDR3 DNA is TGTGCCAGCAGTGAAAGACAGGGGGTCACAGATACGCAGTATTTT. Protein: CASSERQGVTDTQYF.

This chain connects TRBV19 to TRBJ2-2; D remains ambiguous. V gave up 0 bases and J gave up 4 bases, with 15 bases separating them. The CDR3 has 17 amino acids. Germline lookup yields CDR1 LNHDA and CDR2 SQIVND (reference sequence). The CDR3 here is CASSIDASVQTTGELFF. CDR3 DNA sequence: TGTGCCAGTAGTATAGATGCCTCGGTTCAGACCACCGGGGAGCTGTTTTTT.

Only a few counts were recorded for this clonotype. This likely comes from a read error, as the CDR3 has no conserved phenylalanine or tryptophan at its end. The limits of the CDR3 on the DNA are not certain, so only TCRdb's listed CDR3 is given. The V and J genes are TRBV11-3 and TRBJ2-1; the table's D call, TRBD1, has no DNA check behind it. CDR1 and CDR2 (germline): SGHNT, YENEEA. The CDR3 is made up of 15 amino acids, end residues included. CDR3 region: CASSFEGGRGYTFGS.

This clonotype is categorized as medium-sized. As DNA, the CDR3 is TGTGCCAGCAGCCGCTGGGGGTACACCGGGGAGCTGTTTTTT. It codes for CASSRWGYTGELFF. The chain carries TRBV7-2 and TRBJ2-2, with D perhaps being TRBD1 or TRBD2 (5 bases each). Germline V gives CDR1 SGHTA, CDR2 FQGNSA. Trimming left V 5 bases short and J 3 bases short, with 10 bases between. This CDR3 region has 14 residues.

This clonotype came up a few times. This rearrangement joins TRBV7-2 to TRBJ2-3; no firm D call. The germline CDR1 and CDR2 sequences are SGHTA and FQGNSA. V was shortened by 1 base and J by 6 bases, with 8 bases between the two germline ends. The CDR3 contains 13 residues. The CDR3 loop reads CASSLGFLDTQYF. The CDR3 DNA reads TGTGCCAGCAGCTTAGGTTTTCTTGATACGCAGTATTTT. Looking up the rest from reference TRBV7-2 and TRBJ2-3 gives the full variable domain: GAGVSQSPSNKVTEKGKDVELRCDPISGHTALYWYRQSLGQGLEFLIYFQGNSAPDKSGLPSDRFSAERTGGSVSTLTIQRTQQEDSAVYLCASSLGFLDTQYFGPGTRLTVL.

As DNA, the CDR3 is TGTGCCAGCAGCCGACAGGTGAACACTGAAGCTTTCTTT. Translated: CASSRQVNTEAFF. The chain employs TRBV7-6 and TRBJ1-1; weak D call: TRBD1 (6 bases). Germline-derived CDR1 and CDR2 are SGHVS and FNYEAQ. The CDR3 loop spans 13 amino acids. Deletions cut 5 bases from V and 0 bases from J, with 7 bases between. The variable domain in full, completed from reference TRBV7-6 and TRBJ1-1, reads GAGVSQSPRYKVTKRGQDVALRCDPISGHVSLYWYRQALGQGPEFLTYFNYEAQQDKSGLPNDRFSAERPEGSISTLTIQRTEQRDSAMYRCASSRQVNTEAFFGQGTRLTVV.

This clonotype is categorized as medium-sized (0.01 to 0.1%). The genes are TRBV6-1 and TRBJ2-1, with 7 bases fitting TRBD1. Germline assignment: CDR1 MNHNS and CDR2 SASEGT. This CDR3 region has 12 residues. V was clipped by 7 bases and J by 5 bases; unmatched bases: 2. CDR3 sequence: CASTTGHNEQFF. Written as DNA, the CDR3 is TGTGCCAGCACGACAGGGCACAATGAGCAGTTCTTC.

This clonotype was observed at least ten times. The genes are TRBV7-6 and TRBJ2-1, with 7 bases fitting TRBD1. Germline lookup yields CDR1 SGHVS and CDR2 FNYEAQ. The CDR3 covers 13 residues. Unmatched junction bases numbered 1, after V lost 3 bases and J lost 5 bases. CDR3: CASSFDRDNEQFF. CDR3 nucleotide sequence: TGTGCCAGCAGCTTCGACAGGGACAATGAGCAGTTCTTC.

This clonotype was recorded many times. The CDR3 DNA reads TGCGCCAGCAGCCAAGTCAGCTCGAACACCGGGGAGCTGTTTTTT. This sequence encodes CASSQVSSNTGELFF. The chain is built from TRBV4-3 and TRBJ2-2; D is uncertain. The ends were cut back, 1 base at V and 0 bases at J, with 6 bases in the middle. The CDR3 is 15 amino acids. Looked up from germline, CDR1 is LGHNA and CDR2 is YSLEER.

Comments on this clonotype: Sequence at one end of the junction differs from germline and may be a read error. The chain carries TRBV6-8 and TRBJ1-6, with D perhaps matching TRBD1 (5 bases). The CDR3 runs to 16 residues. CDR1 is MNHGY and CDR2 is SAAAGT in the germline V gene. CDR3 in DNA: TGTCCCAGCAGTTCCCGGACTAGCGGGGGGAGGAACGAGCAGTACTTT. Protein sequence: CPSSSRTSGGRNEQYF.

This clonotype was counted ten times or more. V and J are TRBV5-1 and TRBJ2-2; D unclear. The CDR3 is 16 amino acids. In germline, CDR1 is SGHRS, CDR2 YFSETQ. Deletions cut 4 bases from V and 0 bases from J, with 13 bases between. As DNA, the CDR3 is TGCGCCAGCAGCATAACTGCCGGAACGAACACCGGGGAGCTGTTTTTT. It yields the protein CASSITAGTNTGELFF.

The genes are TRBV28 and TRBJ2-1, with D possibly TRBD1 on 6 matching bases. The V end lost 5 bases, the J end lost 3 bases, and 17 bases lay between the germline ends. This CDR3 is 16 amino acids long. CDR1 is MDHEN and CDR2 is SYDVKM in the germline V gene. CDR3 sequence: CASSPRTALNYNEQFF. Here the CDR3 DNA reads TGTGCCAGCAGTCCCCGGACAGCCCTCAACTACAATGAGCAGTTCTTC.

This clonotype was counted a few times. The CDR3 DNA sequence: TGTGCCAGCAGCCCTCGGAGGGGCTACGAGCAGTACTTC. Translating gives CASSPRRGYEQYF. The V gene is TRBV7-3, the J gene TRBJ2-7; perhaps TRBD2 as D (6 bases). The V end lost 5 bases, the J end lost 3 bases, and 11 bases lay between the germline ends. CDR1 is SGHTA and CDR2 is FQGTGA in the germline V gene. This CDR3 contains 13 residues.

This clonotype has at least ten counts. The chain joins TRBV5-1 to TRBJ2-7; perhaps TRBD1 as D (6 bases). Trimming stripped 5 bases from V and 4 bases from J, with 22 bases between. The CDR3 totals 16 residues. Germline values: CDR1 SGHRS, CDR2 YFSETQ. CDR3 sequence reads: CASRNELRDNSYEQYF. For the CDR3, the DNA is TGCGCCAGCAGGAACGAACTACGGGACAACTCATACGAGCAGTACTTC.